These T cell receptor beta chains were read from a single sample in a study of blood T cell repertoires in COVID-19. Repertoires were generated with immunoSEQ multiplex PCR, while TCRdb's copy carries only in-frame clones and drops some. Counted here are about 290,000 clones, around 90% occurring once; the ten biggest clones make up 1.5% to 2%. The sample comprised PBMCs or T cells enriched from blood (not recorded which). Receptors originate from a middle-aged woman who had recovered from COVID-19. Both conserved end residues are part of each CDR3.

TRBV29-1	TRBJ1-2	CSVLLQGARGYTF
TRBV9	TRBJ2-6	CASRDSRLSGANVLTF
TRBV9	TRBJ1-5	CASSARGSEDQPQHF
TRBV2	TRBJ1-6	CASSEENGNSPLHF
TRBV2	TRBJ2-7	CASRPGGWDSSYEQYF
TRBV7-2	TRBJ1-6	CASSLMAGGGYSPLHF
TRBV19	TRBJ1-2	CASSKRALNGYTF
TRBV5-6	TRBJ1-6	CASSLRGLASPLHF
TRBV5-1	TRBJ1-4	CASRERVATNEKLFF
TRBV2	TRBJ1-2	CASADGSNYGYTF
TRBV12-5	TRBJ1-6	CASGLITGTGAPTLYNSPLHF
TRBV11-2	TRBJ2-1	CASSPTSGGNEQFF
TRBV5-1	TRBJ2-5	CASSLSGVVAETQYF
TRBV7-9	TRBJ1-1	CASSRSAMNTEAFF
TRBV5-1	TRBJ1-1	CASSLTVSDTEAFF
TRBV6-6	TRBJ1-4	CASRLTTSTEKLFF
TRBV27	TRBJ1-3	CASRDRGSGNTIYF